The 3 T cell receptor beta chains below were found in one sample sequenced in a study of CD8+ T cells in alopecia areata. Once RNA had been extracted, it was reverse transcribed into cDNA to act as the sequencing template. Clones were sequenced by immunoSEQ multiplex PCR, and TCRdb holds only the in-frame ones, with some missing. The sample shows nearly 110,000 clones, over 80% of them seen only once. Treatment in this sample: oral pan-JAK inhibitor, 5-10 mg twice daily. The sample here was CD8+ T cells sorted from blood, taken at week 24, from a patient treated with tofacitinib. These receptors were collected from a human donor with alopecia areata.

This rearrangement joins TRBV7-2 to TRBJ2-7; 10 bases agree with TRBD2. The CDR3 runs 15 residues. Trimming removed 2 bases from V and 2 bases from J; junction bases left unmatched: 3. CDR1 and CDR2 from the germline V gene are SGHTA and FQGNSA. The CDR3 coding sequence is TGTGCCAGCAGCTTAACTAGCGGGGCCCCCTACGAGCAGTACTTC. Its translation is CASSLTSGAPYEQYF.

This chain links TRBV5-4 with TRBJ2-5; TRBD2 aligns across 7 bases. Trimming at V came to 3 bases and at J to 1 base, leaving 6 bases not matched to a gene. This CDR3 contains 15 residues. CDR1 and CDR2 (germline): SGHNT, YYREEE (reference sequence). For the CDR3, the DNA is TGTGCCAGCAGCTCCGGACTAGACAGCCAAGAGACCCAGTACTTC. Amino acid sequence: CASSSGLDSQETQYF.

The chain uses TRBV11-2 and TRBJ2-5, with 7 bases fitting TRBD2. The CDR3 has 15 amino acids. Unmatched junction bases numbered 2, after V lost 1 base and J lost 0 bases. In germline, CDR1 is SGHAT, CDR2 FQNNGV. In nucleotides, the CDR3 is TGTGCCAGCAGCTTAGCGGGGGGTTACCAAGAGACCCAGTACTTC. It translates to CASSLAGGYQETQYF. The full variable domain, its missing parts supplied by reference TRBV11-2 and TRBJ2-5, is EAGVAQSPRYKIIEKRQSVAFWCNPISGHATLYWYQQILGQGPKLLIQFQNNGVVDDSQLPKDRFSAERLKGVDSTLKIQPAKLEDSAVYLCASSLAGGYQETQYFGPGTRLLVL.